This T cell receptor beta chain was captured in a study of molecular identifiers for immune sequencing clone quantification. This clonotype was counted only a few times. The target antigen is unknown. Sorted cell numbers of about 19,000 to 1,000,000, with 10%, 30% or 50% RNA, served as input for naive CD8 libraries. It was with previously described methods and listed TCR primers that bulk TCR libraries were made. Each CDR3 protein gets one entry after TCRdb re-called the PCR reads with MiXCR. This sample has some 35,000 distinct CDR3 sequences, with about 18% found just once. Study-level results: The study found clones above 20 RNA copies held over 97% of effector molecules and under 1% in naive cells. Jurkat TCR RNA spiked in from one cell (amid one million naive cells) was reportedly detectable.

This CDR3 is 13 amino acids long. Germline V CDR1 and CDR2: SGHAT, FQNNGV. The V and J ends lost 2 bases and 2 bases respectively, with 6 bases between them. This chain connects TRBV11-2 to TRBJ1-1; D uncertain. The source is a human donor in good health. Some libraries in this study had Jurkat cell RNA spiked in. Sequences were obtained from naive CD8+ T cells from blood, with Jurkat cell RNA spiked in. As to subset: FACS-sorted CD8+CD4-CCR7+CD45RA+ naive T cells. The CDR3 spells CASSLYSNTEAFF. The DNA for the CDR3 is TGTGCCAGCAGCTTATACAGTAACACTGAAGCTTTCTTT.